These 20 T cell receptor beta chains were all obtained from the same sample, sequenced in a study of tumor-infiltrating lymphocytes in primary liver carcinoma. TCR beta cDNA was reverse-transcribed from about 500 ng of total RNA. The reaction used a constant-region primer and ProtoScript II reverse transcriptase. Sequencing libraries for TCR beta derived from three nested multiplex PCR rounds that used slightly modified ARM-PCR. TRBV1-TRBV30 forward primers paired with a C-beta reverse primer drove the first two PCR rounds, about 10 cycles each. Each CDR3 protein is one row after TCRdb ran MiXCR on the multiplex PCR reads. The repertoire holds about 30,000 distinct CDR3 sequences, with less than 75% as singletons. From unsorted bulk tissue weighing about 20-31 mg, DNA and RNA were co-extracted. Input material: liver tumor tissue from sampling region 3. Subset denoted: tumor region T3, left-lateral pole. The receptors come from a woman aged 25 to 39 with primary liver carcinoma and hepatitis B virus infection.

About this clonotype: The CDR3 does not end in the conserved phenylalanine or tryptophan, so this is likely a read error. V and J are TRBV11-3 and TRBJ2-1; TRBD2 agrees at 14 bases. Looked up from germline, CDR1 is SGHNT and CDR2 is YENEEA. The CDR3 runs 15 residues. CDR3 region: CTSSRLAGGGYEQFL. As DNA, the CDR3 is TGTACTAGCAGCCGACTAGCGGGGGGGGGCTATGAGCAGTTCTTA.

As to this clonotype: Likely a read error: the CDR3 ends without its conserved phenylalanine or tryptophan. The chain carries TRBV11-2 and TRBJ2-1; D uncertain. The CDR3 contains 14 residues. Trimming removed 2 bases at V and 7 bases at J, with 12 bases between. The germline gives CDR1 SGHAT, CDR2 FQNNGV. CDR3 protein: CASSLRLSANEQFL. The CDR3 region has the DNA TGTGCCAGCAGCTTACGGCTATCAGCGAATGAGCAGTTCTTA.

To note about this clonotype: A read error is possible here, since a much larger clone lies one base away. This CDR3 reads CASSLARRQPQHF. The CDR3 nucleotides read TGTGCCAGCAGTTTGGCGAGACGGCAGCCCCAGCATTTT. The rearrangement links TRBV12-3 or TRBV12-4 to TRBJ1-5; D is ambiguous. The CDR3 length is 13 residues. Trimming cost V 3 bases and J 7 bases, with 10 bases left between them.

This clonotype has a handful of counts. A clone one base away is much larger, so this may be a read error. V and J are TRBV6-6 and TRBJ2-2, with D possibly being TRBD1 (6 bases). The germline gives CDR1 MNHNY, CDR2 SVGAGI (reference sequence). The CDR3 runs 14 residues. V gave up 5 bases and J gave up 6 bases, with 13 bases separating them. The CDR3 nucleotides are TGTGCCAGCAGTCTGACAGGCAACGCCGGGGAGCTGTTTTTT. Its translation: CASSLTGNAGELFF.

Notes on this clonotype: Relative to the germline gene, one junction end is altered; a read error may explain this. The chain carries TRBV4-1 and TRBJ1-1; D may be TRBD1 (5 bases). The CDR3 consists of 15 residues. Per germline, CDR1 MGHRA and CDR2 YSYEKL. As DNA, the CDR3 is TGTGCCAGCAGCCAAGAAGGGGCAATGAACAGAGAAGCTTTCTTT. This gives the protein CASSQEGAMNREAFF.

In DNA form, the CDR3 reads TGTGCCAGTAATGTCTCCGGGACGGGCCAGCATTTT. Protein: CASNVSGTGQHF. This rearrangement joins TRBV28 to TRBJ1-5; TRBD1 might be the D (5 bases). The CDR3 sequence is 12 residues long. V was cut by 9 bases and J by 12 bases, with 18 bases left in between. Germline lookup yields CDR1 MDHEN and CDR2 SYDVKM. The full variable domain, its missing parts supplied by reference TRBV28 and TRBJ1-5, is DVKVTQSSRYLVKRTGEKVFLECVQDMDHENMFWYRQDPGLGLRLIYFSYDVKMKEKGDIPEGYSVSREKKERFSLILESASTNQTSMYLCASNVSGTGQHFGDGTRLSIL.

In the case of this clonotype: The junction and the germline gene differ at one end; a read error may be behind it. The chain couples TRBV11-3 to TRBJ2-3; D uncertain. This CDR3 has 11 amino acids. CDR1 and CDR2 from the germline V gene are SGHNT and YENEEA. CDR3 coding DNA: TGTGCCAACAGATACACAGATAGGCAGTATTTT. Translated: CANRYTDRQYF.

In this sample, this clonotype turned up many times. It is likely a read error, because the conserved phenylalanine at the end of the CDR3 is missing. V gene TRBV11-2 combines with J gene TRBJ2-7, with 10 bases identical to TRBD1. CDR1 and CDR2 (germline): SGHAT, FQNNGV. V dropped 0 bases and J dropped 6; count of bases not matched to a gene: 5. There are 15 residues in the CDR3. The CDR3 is CASSLDPWTGGEQYS. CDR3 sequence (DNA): TGTGCCAGCAGCTTAGATCCCTGGACAGGGGGCGAGCAGTACTCC.

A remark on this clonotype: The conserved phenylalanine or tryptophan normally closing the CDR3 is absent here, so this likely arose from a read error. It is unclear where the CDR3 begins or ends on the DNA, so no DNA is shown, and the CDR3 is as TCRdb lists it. This chain's CDR3 is CVSSVSGTGRHY. V is TRBV28 and J is TRBJ1-5; TRBD1 is the table's D call, not checked against the DNA. The CDR3 has 12 amino acids, counting both end residues. From germline, CDR1 is MDHEN and CDR2 SYDVKM.

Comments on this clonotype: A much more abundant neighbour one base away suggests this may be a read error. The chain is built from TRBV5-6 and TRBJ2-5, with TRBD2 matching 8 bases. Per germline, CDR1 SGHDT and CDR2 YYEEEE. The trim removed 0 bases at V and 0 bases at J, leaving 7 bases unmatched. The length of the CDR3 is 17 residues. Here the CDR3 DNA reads TGTGCCAGCAGCTTGGGACTAGCGAGGCTGTACCAAGAGACCCAGTACTTC. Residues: CASSLGLARLYQETQYF.

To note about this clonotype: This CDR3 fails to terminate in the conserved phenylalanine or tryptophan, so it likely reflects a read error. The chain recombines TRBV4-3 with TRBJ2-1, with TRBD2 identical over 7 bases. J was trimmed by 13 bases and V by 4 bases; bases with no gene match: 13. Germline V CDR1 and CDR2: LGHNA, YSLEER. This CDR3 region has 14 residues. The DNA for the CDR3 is TGCGCCAGCAGCCTGGATCCCTCGACTAGCTCCCAGTTCCTC. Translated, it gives CASSLDPSTSSQFL.

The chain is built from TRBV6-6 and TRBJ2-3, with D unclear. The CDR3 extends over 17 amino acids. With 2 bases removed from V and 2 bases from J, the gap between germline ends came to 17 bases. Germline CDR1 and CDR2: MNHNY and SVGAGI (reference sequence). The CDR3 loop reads CASSYRTGPRHTDTQYF. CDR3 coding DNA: TGTGCCAGCAGTTACCGGACCGGACCTCGACACACAGATACGCAGTATTTT.

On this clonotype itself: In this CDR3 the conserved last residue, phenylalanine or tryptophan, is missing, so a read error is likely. CDR3 nucleotide sequence: TGCAGTGTTGTGGCATGGGACCGGGAGCTGTTTTCT. It specifies CSVVAWDRELFS. This rearrangement joins TRBV29-1 to TRBJ2-2, with D possibly called TRBD1 or TRBD2 (5 bases each). This CDR3 has 12 amino acids. From germline, CDR1 is SQVTM and CDR2 ANQGSEA.

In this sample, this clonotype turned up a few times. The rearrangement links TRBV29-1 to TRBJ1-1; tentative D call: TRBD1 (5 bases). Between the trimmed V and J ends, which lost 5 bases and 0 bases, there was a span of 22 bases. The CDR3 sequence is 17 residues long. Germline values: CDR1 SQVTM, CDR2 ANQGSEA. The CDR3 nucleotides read TGCAGCGTTTTCCTTCGGGGCAGAAGCCCCATGAACACTGAAGCTTTCTTT. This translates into CSVFLRGRSPMNTEAFF.

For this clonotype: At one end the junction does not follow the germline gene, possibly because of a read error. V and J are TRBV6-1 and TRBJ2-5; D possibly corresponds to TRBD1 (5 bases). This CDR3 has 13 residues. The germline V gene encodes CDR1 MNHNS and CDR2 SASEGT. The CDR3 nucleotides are TGCACAAACAGGAAGACCCTGCAAGAGACCCAGTACTTC. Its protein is CTNRKTLQETQYF.

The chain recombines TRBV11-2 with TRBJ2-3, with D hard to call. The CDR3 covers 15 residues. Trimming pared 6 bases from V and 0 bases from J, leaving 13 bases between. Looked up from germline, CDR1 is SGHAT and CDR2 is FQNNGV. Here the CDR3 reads CASRPMACSTDTQYF. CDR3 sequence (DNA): TGTGCCAGCAGGCCGATGGCGTGTAGCACAGATACGCAGTATTTT.

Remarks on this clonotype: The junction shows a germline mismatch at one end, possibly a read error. CDR3 amino acids: CASSYRDISSYEQYF. CDR3 bases: TGCGCCAGCAGTTACAGGGACATCAGCTCCTACGAGCAGTACTTC. The J gene is TRBJ2-7, the V gene TRBV6-5, with a tentative D call TRBD1 (6 bases). The CDR3 runs to 15 residues. Germline lookup yields CDR1 MNHEY and CDR2 SVGAGI.

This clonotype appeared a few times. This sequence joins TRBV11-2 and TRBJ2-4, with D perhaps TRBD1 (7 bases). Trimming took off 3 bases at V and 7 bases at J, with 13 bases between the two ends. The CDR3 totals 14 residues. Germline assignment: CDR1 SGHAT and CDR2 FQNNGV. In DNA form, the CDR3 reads TGTGCCAGCAGCTTGGCGGGACAGAAGAACATTCAGTACTTC. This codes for CASSLAGQKNIQYF.

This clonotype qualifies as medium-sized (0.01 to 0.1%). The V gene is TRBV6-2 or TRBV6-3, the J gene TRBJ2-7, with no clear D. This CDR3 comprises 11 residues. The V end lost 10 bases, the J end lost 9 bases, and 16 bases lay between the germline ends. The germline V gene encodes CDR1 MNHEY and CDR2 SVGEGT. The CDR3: CATQLSAAQYF. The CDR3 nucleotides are TGTGCCACCCAGTTAAGCGCTGCGCAGTACTTC.

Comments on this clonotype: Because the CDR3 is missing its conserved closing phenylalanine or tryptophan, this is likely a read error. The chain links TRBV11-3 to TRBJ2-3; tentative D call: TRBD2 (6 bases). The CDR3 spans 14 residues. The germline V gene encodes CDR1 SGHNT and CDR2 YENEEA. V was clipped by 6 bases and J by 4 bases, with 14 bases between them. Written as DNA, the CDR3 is TGTGCCAGCAGTATTAGCGGCCTCGCAGATACGCAGTATTAT. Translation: CASSISGLADTQYY.